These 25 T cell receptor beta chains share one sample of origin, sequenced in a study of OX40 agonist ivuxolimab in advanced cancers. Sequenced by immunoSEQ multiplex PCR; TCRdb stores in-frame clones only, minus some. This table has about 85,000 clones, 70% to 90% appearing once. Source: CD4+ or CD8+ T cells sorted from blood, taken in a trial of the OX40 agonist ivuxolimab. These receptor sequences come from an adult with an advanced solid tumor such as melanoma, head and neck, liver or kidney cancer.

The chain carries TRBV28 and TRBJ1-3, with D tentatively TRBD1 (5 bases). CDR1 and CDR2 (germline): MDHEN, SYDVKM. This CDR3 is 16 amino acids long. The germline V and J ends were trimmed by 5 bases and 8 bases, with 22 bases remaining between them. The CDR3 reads CASSGPGRPPTYTIYF. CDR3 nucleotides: TGTGCCAGCAGTGGCCCGGGACGGCCACCGACTTACACCATATATTTT.

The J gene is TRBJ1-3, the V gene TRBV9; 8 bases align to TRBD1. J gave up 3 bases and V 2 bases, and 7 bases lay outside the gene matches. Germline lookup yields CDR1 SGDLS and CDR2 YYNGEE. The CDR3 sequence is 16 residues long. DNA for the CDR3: TGTGCCAGCAGCGTCCAACAGGGGGTCTATGGAAACACCATATATTTT. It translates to CASSVQQGVYGNTIYF.

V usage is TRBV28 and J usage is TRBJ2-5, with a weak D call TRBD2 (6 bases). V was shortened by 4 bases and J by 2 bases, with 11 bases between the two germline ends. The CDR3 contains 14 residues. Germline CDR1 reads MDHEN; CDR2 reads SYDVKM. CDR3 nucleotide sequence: TGTGCCAGCAGTTCACGGGGACTTCAAGAGACCCAGTACTTC. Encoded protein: CASSSRGLQETQYF. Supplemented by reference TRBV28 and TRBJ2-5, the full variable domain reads DVKVTQSSRYLVKRTGEKVFLECVQDMDHENMFWYRQDPGLGLRLIYFSYDVKMKEKGDIPEGYSVSREKKERFSLILESASTNQTSMYLCASSSRGLQETQYFGPGTRLLVL.

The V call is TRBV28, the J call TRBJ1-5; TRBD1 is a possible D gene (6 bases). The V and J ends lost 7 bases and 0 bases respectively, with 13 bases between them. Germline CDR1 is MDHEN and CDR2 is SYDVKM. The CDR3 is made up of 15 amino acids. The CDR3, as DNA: TGTGCCAGCATCGGAGGGGGGGCTAGCAATCAGCCCCAGCATTTT. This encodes CASIGGGASNQPQHF.

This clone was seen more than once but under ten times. The CDR3 loop reads CASSLSRQGTNYGYTF. As DNA, the CDR3 is TGTGCCAGCAGCTTAAGTCGACAGGGAACTAACTATGGCTACACCTTC. V usage is TRBV7-8 and J usage is TRBJ1-2; 7 positions agree with TRBD1. The germline V gene has CDR1 SGHVS and CDR2 FQNEAQ. Trimming at V came to 2 bases and at J to 0 bases, leaving 6 bases not matched to a gene. The CDR3 has 16 residues.

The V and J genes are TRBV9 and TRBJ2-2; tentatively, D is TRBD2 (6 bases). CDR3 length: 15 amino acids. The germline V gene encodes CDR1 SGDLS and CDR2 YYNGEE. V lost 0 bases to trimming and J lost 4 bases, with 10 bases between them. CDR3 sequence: CASSVDGRPTGELFF. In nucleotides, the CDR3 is TGTGCCAGCAGCGTAGACGGGAGACCCACCGGGGAGCTGTTTTTT.

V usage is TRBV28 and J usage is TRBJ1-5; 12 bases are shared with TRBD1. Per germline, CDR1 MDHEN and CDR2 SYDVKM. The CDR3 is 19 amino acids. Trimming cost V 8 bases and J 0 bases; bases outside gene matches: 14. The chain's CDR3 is CASAQVTGTGGNSNQPQHF. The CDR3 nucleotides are TGTGCCAGCGCTCAAGTAACCGGGACAGGGGGCAATAGCAATCAGCCCCAGCATTTT.

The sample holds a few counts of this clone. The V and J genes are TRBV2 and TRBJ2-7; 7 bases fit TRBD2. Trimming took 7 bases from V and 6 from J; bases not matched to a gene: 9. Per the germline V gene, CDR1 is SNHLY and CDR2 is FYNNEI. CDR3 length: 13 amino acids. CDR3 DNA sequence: TGTGCCAGCAAGAGGGAGGGGCGCACCGAGCAGTACTTC. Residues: CASKREGRTEQYF.

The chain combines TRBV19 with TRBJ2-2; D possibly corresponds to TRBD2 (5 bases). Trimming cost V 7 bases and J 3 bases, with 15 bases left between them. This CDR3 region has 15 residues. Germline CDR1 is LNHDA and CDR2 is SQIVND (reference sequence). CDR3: CASMLGRTYTGELFF. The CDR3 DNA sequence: TGTGCCAGTATGCTGGGGAGAACTTACACCGGGGAGCTGTTTTTT.

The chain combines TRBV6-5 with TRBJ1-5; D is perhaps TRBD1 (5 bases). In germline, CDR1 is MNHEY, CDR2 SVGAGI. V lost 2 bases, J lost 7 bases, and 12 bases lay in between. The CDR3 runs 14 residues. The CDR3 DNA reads TGTGCCAGCAGTTACGGGGGGTCAGGACAGCCCCAGCATTTT. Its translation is CASSYGGSGQPQHF.

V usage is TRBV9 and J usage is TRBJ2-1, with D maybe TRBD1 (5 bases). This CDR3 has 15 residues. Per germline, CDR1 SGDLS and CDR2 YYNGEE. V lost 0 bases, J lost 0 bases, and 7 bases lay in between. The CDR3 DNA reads TGTGCCAGCAGCGTAGTTGACAGCTCCTACAATGAGCAGTTCTTC. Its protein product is CASSVVDSSYNEQFF.

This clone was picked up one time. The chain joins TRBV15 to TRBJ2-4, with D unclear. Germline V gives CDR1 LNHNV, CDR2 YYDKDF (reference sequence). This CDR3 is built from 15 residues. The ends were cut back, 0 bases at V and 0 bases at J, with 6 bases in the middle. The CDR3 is CATSRDPVAKNIQYF. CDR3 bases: TGTGCCACCAGCAGAGATCCGGTAGCCAAAAACATTCAGTACTTC.

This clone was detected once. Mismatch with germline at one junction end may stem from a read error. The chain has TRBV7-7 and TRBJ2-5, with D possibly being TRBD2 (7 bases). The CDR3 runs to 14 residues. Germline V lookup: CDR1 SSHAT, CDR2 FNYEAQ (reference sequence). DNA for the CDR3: TGTGCTAGCAGCTTAGGGGGAGGGCTCGGGACCCAGTACTTC. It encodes CASSLGGGLGTQYF.

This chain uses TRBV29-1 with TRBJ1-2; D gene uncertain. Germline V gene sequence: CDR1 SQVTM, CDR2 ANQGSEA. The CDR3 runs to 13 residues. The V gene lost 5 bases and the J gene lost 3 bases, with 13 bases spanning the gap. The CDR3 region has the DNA TGCAGCGTTCCAGCCAGTGGGGACTATGGCTACACCTTC. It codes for CSVPASGDYGYTF.

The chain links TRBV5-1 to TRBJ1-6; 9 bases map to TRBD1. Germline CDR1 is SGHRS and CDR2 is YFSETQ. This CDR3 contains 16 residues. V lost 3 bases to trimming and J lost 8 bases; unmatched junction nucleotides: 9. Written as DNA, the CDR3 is TGCGCCAGCAGCTCAAGACCGGGACAGGGTGATTCACCCCTCCACTTT. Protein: CASSSRPGQGDSPLHF.

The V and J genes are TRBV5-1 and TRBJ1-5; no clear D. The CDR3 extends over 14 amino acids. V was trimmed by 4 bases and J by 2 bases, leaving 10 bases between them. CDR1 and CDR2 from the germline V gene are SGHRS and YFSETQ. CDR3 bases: TGCGCCAGCAGCCGGGATGGGGGCAATCAGCCCCAGCATTTT. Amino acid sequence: CASSRDGGNQPQHF.

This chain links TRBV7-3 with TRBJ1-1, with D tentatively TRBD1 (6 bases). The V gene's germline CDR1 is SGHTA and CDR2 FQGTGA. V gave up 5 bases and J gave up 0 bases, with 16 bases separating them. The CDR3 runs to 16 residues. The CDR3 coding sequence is TGTGCCAGCAGCCCGTCGGGGGGCGGGATGAACACTGAAGCTTTCTTT. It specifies CASSPSGGGMNTEAFF.

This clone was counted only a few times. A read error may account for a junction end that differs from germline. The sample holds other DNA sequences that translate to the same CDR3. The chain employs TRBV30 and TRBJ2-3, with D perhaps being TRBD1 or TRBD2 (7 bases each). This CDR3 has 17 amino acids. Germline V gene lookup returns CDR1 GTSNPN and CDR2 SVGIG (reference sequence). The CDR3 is CARSARGGGYYTDTQYF. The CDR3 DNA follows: TGTGCCCGGAGTGCGCGGGGAGGGGGCTATTACACAGATACGCAGTATTTT.

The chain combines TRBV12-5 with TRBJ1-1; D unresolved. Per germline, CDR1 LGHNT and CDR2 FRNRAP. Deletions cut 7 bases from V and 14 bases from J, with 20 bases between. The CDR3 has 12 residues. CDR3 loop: CASARGSGSSFF. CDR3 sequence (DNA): TGTGCTAGTGCTCGCGGGAGCGGTAGCAGCTTCTTT.

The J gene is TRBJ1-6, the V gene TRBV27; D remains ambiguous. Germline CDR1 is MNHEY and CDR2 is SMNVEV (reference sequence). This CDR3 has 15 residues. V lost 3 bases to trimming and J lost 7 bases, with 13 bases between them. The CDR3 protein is CASSFSYSGNSPLHF. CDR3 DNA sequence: TGTGCCAGCAGTTTTTCCTACAGCGGCAATTCACCCCTCCACTTT.

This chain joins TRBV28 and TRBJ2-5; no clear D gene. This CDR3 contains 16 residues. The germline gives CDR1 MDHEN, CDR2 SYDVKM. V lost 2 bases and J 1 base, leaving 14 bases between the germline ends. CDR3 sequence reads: CASSLGPNSFQETQYF. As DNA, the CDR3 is TGTGCCAGCAGTTTAGGCCCAAACAGTTTCCAAGAGACCCAGTACTTC.

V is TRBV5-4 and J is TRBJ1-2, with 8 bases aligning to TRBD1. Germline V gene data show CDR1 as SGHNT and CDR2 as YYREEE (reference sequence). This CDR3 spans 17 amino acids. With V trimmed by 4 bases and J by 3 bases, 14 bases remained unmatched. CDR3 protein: CASSGGLRTGIDYGYTF. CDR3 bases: TGTGCCAGCAGCGGGGGCCTAAGGACAGGGATAGACTATGGCTACACCTTC.

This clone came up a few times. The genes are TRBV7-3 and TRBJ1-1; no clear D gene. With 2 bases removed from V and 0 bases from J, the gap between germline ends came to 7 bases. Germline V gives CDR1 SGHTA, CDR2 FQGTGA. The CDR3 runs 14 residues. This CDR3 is CASSLERVNTEAFF. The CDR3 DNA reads TGTGCCAGCAGCTTAGAACGGGTGAACACTGAAGCTTTCTTT.

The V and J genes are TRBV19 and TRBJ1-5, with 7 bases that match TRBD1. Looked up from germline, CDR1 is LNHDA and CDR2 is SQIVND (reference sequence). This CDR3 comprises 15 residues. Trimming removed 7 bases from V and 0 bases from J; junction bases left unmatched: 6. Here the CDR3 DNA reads TGTGCCAGTAACCAACAGGGGATTAGCAATCAGCCCCAGCATTTT. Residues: CASNQQGISNQPQHF.

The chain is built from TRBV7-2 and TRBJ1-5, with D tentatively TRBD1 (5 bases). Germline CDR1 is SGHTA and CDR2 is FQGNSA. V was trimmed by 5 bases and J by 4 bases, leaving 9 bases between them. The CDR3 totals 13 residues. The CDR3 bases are TGTGCCAGCAGCCCAGAGGGGAATCAGCCCCAGCATTTT. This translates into CASSPEGNQPQHF.